This T cell receptor (beta chain) was identified during a study of regulatory and conventional T cells in RAG deficiency (dated by TCRdb to between 2016 and 2019). Describing the broader study: High-throughput TCR beta sequencing was used to compare the repertoire diversity and composition of Treg, conventional CD4+ and CD8+ T cells between RAG-deficient patients and healthy controls.

About this clone itself: No antigen is known for it. It has no much larger one-base neighbor in the sample; base qualities were not kept.

Conventional CD4+ T cells were purified from blood as CD25-low CD127-high cells before genomic DNA extraction. For repertoire analyses, the comparison group consisted of roughly 8 healthy control donors. General study outcomes and caveats: Unique TCR beta sequences from Treg cells were roughly 100-fold fewer in Omenn syndrome and CID/AS patients than controls, versus approximately 10-fold for other subsets. Sorted CD25-high CD127-low cells from Omenn syndrome patients may represent peripherally activated cells rather than bona fide Treg cells. For some subjects, some T-cell subset analyses were not performed. All patient T-cell subsets had shorter CDR3 lengths; Omenn syndrome patients showed >80% Treg-Tconv repertoire overlap at nucleotide and amino acid level. Compared with control T-cell subpopulations, RAG-deficient patients had much lower Shannon entropy and higher Simpson indices.

The library was generated by the immunoSEQ multiplex PCR assay. Genomic DNA from the sorted T-cell subsets was used to amplify rearranged TCR beta chain products, which were then sequenced. In the paper's pipeline: Shannon entropy and Simpson indices were used to measure how diverse the repertoire of productive TCR beta rearrangements was. Clonal expansion was assessed by the summed frequency of the 100 most abundant productive TCR beta clonotypes among total reads. The TRB repertoires were scored with a self-reactivity index that is based on amino acid usage at CDR3beta positions 6 and 7. Two-way ANOVA was applied to the repertoire analyses, whereas Student t or Mann-Whitney tests were applied to the flow cytometric analyses. TCRdb limited this immuneACCESS table to in-frame rearrangements with V and J called. A share of clones is missing; checked studies link under half to unresolved V genes, and the rest is unexplained. V and J calls and clone size are copied from that table; D and trimming were computed from the DNA. Counted in this sample were more than 40,000 clones; over 80% of them appeared once. The ten largest account for 0.51% of the sample.

V is clipped by 2 bases and J by 9 bases, and the sequence between their germline boundaries is 14 bases long. There are 14 amino acids in the CDR3, from cysteine to phenylalanine inclusive. Just CDR3 DNA is preserved here, 42 bases in frame from base 1. The germline V gene encodes CDR1 SGHTA and CDR2 FQGNSA. The same data also contributed to another study, on regulatory T cells. As the second paper documents: The multiplex PCR used 52 forward TRBV primers and 13 reverse TRBJ primers, with assay-based and computational corrections for amplification bias. Repertoires from patients had restricted unique TRB V-J pairs and skewed V and J gene usage, with the strongest effect in regulatory T cells. Between CD3G-deficient patients and healthy controls, the study compared T-cell receptor beta repertoires in sorted regulatory T cells, conventional CD4+ T cells and CD8+ T cells. Ficoll density separation was used to isolate peripheral blood mononuclear cells. Rearranged TRB loci were amplified from genomic DNA by multiplex PCR within the immunoSEQ assay. TRB amplicons were sequenced on an Illumina HiSeq platform. Custom algorithms error-filtered the raw sequences and aligned the raw sequences to reference gene sequences, after which the immunoSEQ online tools were used for analysis. Productive and nonproductive TRB rearrangement frequencies were evaluated among both unique and total sequences. For group comparisons, t tests, Mann-Whitney tests or two-way ANOVA were performed in Prism software.

Rearrangement joined TRBV7-2 to TRBJ2-1; TRBD2 is possibly the D segment (6 matching bases). The sequenced sample consisted of CD4+ effector T cells sorted from blood. This sequence originates from a human donor in good health. The nucleotides read TGTGCCAGCAGCTTAATGTTAGCCGGGGGTGAGCAGTTCTTC. It specifies CASSLMLAGGEQFF.